This TCR beta chain originates from a study of cytomegalovirus exposure and HLA in healthy donors. About the research overall: In a later analysis, it was reported that the 110 or so validation repertoires had been produced on the same platform as the 666 repertoires belonging to the first cohort.

A few counts support this clone. Germline CDR1 is SGHVS and CDR2 is FQNEAQ. V trimming: 4 bases; J trimming: 4 bases; junction bases outside the gene matches: 3. The CDR3 is 14 residues long. Generated by immunoSEQ multiplex PCR, the TCRdb table keeps only in-frame clones and is missing some. The table includes roughly 150,000 clones, 80% to 95% detected once. The donors were in the approximately 120-subject validation cohort; that cohort was separate from the roughly 620-subject first cohort. This sequence joins TRBV7-8 and TRBJ1-4, with 7 bases identical to TRBD1. The TCR was taken from a man between 18 and 35 years old in good health and CMV-seronegative. Sequencing used PBMCs. The CDR3 DNA is TGTGCCAGCAGCTCCAGGGGGGTTAATGAAAAACTGTTTTTT. It encodes CASSSRGVNEKLFF.